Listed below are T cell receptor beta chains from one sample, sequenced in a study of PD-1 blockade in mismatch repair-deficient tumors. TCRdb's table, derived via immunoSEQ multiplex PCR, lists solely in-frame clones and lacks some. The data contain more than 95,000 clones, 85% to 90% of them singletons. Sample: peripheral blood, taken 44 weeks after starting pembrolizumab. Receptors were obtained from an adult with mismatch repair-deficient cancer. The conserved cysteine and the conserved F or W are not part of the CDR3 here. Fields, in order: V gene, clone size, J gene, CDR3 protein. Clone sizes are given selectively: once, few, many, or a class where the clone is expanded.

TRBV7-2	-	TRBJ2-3	ASSLVGQGTDTQY
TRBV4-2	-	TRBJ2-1	ASTERSSYNEQF
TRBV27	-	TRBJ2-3	ASSLGGLAADTQY
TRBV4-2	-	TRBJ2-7	ASSGQTRTGRAYEQY
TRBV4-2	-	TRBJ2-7	ASSLGTQYEQY
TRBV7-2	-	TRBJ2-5	ASSVQETQY
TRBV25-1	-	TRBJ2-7	ASSRGVAYEQY
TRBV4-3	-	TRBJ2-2	ASSQPPGELF
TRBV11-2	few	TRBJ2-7	ASSSIWVRTVSDEQY
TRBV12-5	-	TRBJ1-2	ASGLQGANYGYT
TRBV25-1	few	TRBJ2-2	ASSGSPGLGRTGELF
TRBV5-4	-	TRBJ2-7	ASSLVSQGGYEQY
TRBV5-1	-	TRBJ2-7	ASSFSTGSYEQY